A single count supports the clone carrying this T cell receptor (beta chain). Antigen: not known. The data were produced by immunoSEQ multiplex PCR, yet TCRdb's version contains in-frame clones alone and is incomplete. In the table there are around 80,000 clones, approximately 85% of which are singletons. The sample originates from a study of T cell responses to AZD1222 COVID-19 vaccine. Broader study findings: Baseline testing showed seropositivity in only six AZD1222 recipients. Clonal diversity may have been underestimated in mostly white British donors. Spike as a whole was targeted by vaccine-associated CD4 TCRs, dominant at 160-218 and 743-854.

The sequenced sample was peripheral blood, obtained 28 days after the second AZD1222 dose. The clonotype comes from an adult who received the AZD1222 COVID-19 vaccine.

This CDR3 reads CSVEGLLADTDTQYF. CDR3 bases: TGCAGCGTTGAGGGGTTACTAGCAGACACAGATACGCAGTATTTT. The V gene is TRBV29-1, the J gene TRBJ2-3, with a weak D call TRBD2 (6 bases). V was cut by 3 bases and J by 2 bases, with 15 bases left in between. CDR1 and CDR2 from the germline V gene are SQVTM and ANQGSEA. The CDR3 covers 15 residues.